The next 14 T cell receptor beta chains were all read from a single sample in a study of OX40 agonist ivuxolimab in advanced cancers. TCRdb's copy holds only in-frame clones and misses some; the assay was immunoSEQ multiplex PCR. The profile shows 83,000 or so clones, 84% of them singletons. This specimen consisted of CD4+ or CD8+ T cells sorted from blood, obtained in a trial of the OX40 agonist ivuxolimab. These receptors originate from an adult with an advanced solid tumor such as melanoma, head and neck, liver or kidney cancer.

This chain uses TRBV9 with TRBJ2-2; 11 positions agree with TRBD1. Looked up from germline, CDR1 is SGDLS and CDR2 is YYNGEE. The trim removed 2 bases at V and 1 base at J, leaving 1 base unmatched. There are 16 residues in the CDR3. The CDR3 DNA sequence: TGTGCCAGCAGCGTCGGGACAGGGGGGAACACCGGGGAGCTGTTTTTT. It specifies CASSVGTGGNTGELFF.

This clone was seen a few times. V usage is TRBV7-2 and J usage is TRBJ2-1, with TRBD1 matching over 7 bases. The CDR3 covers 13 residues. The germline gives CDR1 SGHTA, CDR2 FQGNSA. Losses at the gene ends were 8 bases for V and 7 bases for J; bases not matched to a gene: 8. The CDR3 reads CASARDRVNEQFF. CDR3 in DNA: TGTGCCAGCGCTAGAGACAGGGTTAATGAGCAGTTCTTC.

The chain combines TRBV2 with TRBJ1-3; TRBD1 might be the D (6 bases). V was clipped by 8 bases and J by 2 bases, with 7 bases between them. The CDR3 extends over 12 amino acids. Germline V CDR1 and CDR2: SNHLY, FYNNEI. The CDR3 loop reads CASEGAGNTIYF. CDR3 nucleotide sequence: TGTGCCAGCGAGGGGGCTGGAAACACCATATATTTT.

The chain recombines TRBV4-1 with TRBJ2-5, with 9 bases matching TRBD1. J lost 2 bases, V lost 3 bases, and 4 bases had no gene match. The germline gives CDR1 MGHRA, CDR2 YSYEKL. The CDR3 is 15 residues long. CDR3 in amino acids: CASSHRDREQETQYF. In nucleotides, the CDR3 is TGCGCCAGCAGCCATCGGGACAGGGAGCAAGAGACCCAGTACTTC.

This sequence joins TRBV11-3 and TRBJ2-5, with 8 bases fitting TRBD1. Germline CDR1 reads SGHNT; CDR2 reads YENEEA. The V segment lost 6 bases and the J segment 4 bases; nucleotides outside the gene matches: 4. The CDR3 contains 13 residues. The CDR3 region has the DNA TGTGCCAGCAGTAGACAGGGGCGAGAGACCCAGTACTTC. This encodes CASSRQGRETQYF.

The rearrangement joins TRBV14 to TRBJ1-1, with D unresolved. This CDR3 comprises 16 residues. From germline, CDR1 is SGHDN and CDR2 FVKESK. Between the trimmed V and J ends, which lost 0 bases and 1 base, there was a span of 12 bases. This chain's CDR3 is CASSQDMWQKNTEAFF. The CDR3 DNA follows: TGTGCCAGCAGCCAAGATATGTGGCAGAAGAACACTGAAGCTTTCTTT. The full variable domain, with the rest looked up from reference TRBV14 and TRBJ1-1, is EAGVTQFPSHSVIEKGQTVTLRCDPISGHDNLYWYRRVMGKEIKFLLHFVKESKQDESGMPNNRFLAERTGGTYSTLKVQPAELEDSGVYFCASSQDMWQKNTEAFFGQGTRLTVV.

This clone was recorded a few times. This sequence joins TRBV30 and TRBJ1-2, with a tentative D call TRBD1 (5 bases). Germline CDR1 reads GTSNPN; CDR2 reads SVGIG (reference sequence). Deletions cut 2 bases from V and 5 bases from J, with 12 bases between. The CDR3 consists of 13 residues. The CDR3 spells CAWSNGGLYGYTF. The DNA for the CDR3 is TGTGCCTGGAGTAATGGGGGATTGTATGGCTACACCTTC. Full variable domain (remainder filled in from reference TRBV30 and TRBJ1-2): SQTIHQWPATLVQPVGSPLSLECTVEGTSNPNLYWYRQAAGRGLQLLFYSVGIGQISSEVPQNLSASRPQDRQFILSSKKLLLSDSGFYLCAWSNGGLYGYTFGSGTRLTVV.

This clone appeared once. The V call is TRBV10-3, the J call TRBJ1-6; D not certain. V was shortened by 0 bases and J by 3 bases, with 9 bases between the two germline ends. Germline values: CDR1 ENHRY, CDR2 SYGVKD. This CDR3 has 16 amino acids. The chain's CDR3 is CAISESAGYYNSPLHF. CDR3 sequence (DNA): TGTGCCATCAGTGAGTCTGCAGGCTACTATAATTCACCCCTCCACTTT.

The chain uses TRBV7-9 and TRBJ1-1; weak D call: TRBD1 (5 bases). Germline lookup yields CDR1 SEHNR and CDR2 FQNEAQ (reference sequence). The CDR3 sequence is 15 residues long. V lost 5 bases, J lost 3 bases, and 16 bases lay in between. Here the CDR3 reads CASSLHRIGDTEAFF. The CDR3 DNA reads TGTGCCAGCAGCCTCCACAGGATCGGGGACACTGAAGCTTTCTTT.

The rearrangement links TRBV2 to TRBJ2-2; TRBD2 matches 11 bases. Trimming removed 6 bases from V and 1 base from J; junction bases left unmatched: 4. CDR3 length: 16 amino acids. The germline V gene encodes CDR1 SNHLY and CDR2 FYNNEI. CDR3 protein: CASRQGLAVNTGELFF. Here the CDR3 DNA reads TGTGCCAGCAGACAGGGACTAGCGGTGAACACCGGGGAGCTGTTTTTT.

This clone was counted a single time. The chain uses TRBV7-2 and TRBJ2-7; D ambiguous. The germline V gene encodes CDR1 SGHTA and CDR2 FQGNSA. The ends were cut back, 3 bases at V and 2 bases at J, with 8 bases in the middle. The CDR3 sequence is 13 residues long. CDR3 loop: CASSFAGAYEQYF. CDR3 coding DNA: TGTGCCAGCAGCTTCGCAGGCGCCTACGAGCAGTACTTC. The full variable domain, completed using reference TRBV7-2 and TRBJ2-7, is GAGVSQSPSNKVTEKGKDVELRCDPISGHTALYWYRQSLGQGLEFLIYFQGNSAPDKSGLPSDRFSAERTGGSVSTLTIQRTQQEDSAVYLCASSFAGAYEQYFGPGTRLTVT.

The CDR3 sequence is CASSEALRDSDEQFF. The CDR3 DNA is TGTGCCAGCAGTGAAGCGCTTCGGGACTCCGATGAGCAGTTCTTC. This chain uses TRBV2 with TRBJ2-1; the D gene is possibly TRBD2 (6 bases). The CDR3 totals 15 residues. The V end lost 0 bases, the J end lost 8 bases, and 14 bases lay between the germline ends. The germline CDR1 and CDR2 sequences are SNHLY and FYNNEI.

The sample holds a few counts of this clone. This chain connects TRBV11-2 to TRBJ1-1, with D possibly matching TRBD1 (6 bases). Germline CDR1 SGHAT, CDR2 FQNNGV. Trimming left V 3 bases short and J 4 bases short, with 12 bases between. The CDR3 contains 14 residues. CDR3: CASSLYREGTEAFF. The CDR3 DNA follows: TGTGCCAGCAGCTTGTACAGGGAAGGCACTGAAGCTTTCTTT.

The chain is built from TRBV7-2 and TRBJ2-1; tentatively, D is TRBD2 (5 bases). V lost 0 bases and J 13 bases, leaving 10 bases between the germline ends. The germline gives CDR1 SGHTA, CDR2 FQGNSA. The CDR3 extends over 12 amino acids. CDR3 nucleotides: TGTGCCAGCAGCTTAGCGCGAGGGATACAGTTCTTC. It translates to CASSLARGIQFF.